These T cell receptor beta chains were read from a single sample in a study of T cells in Graves' hyperthyroidism and ophthalmopathy. In TCRdb, the multiplex PCR reads were re-called with MiXCR into one record per CDR3 protein. The sample has a few hundred thousand distinct CDR3 sequences; around a sixth are singletons. Sequenced: blood. These receptor sequences come from a woman between 45 and 60 years old with Graves' hyperthyroidism. Both conserved end residues are part of each CDR3. Each record gives: clone size, D gene, J gene, CDR3 length, V gene, CDR3 DNA, CDR3 protein. The D gene is left open where the match is weak. Rows may omit the clone size; those that give it use once, few, many or a size class.

many	TRBD2	TRBJ2-1	14	TRBV27	TGTGCCAGCGGGATCCTAGCGGGGATCAATGAGCAGTTCTTC	CASGILAGINEQFF
many	.	TRBJ1-6	13	TRBV6-5	TGTGCCAGCAGTTACGAGAAGGGATCACCCCTCCACTTT	CASSYEKGSPLHF
once	TRBD2	TRBJ2-1	14	TRBV6-1	TGTGCCAGCAGCGCGAGCGGGGACTACAATGAGCAGTTCTTC	CASSASGDYNEQFF
few	TRBD2	TRBJ2-2	18	TRBV6-5	TGTGCCAGCAGTTACTCTCCGACTAGCGAGCGGATTACCGGGGAGCTGTTTTTT	CASSYSPTSERITGELFF
many	TRBD2	TRBJ2-5	14	TRBV9	TGTGCCAGCAGCGGGACTAGGGATGGGGAGACCCAGTACTTC	CASSGTRDGETQYF
many	.	TRBJ1-1	13	TRBV30	TGTGCCTGGCGCGGACACCAGAACACTGAAGCTTTCTTT	CAWRGHQNTEAFF
many	TRBD1	TRBJ1-2	15	TRBV12-3/TRBV12-4	TGTGCCAGCGGGTTAGGATCAACAGGGGGCTTAGGCTACACCTTC	CASGLGSTGGLGYTF
few	.	TRBJ2-7	14	TRBV12-3/TRBV12-4	TGTGCCAGCAGTATTCAGGGGGGTACCTACGAGCAGTACTTC	CASSIQGGTYEQYF
many	TRBD2	TRBJ2-1	17	TRBV10-3	TGTGCCATCAGTGACCCCCGAACTAGCGGGAGTAGTAATGAGCAGTTCTTC	CAISDPRTSGSSNEQFF
.	.	TRBJ2-3	13	TRBV3-1	TGTGCCAGCAGCCAAACAGGGCCAAATACGCAGTATTTT	CASSQTGPNTQYF
.	.	TRBJ2-3	12	TRBV11-2	TGTGCCAGCAGCGCACGCACAGATACGCAGTATTTT	CASSARTDTQYF
many	TRBD2	TRBJ2-1	15	TRBV12-3/TRBV12-4	TGTGCCAGCAGAACCGGGACTAGCGGGAGAAATGAGCAGTTCTTC	CASRTGTSGRNEQFF
few	.	TRBJ1-5	14	TRBV20-1	TGCAGTGCTATGTTTGGGGGGCACAATCAGCCCCAGCATTTT	CSAMFGGHNQPQHF
many	.	TRBJ2-5	23	TRBV24-1	TGTGCCACCAGTCCCTCCGGGAGGGGGCGAGGTGAAACGGGTAGCCGGTACCAAGAGACCCAGTACTTC	CATSPSGRGRGETGSRYQETQYF
once	.	TRBJ2-7	13	TRBV18	TGTGCCAGCTCACCACCTACGGTCTACGAGCAGTACTTC	CASSPPTVYEQYF
few	.	TRBJ1-6	17	TRBV7-8	TGTGCCAGCAGCTTCTCCCGGAGGAGGGTGGTTAATTCACCCCTCCACTTT	CASSFSRRRVVNSPLHF
.	.	TRBJ2-2	17	TRBV5-1	TGCGCCAGCAGCTTGGCCTCCGGACCGCCTTCTACCGGGGAGCTGTTTTTT	CASSLASGPPSTGELFF
few	.	TRBJ2-1	15	TRBV5-4	TGTGCCAGCAGGCCAGACGGGGTGACCTACAATGAGCAGTTCTTC	CASRPDGVTYNEQFF
.	TRBD2	TRBJ2-2	17	TRBV27	TGTGCCAGCAGTGTACTAGCGGGAGCCGGGAACACCGGGGAGCTGTTTTTT	CASSVLAGAGNTGELFF
.	TRBD1	TRBJ2-2	15	TRBV7-9	TGTGCCAGCAGCGAGGACAGGACGAACACCGGGGAGCTGTTTTTT	CASSEDRTNTGELFF
.	.	TRBJ1-1	13	TRBV29-1	TGCAGCGTTGAAATACTGGGGGGGACTGAAGCTTTCTTT	CSVEILGGTEAFF
.	TRBD1	TRBJ2-4	15	TRBV24-1	TGTGCCACCAGTCAGGGGGAAATTGACAAAAACATTCAGTACTTC	CATSQGEIDKNIQYF
many	.	TRBJ1-1	14	TRBV2	TGTGCCAGCAGCAACAGGGCCGTAGGCACTGAAGCTTTCTTT	CASSNRAVGTEAFF
few	.	TRBJ1-6	14	TRBV27	TGTGCCAGCGCCACGGGGGGCCCATTATCACCCCTCCACTTT	CASATGGPLSPLHF
many	.	TRBJ2-1	15	TRBV2	TGTGCCAGCAGCCATAGACCGGGCTCCTACAATGAGCAGTTCTTC	CASSHRPGSYNEQFF
few	TRBD1	TRBJ1-2	14	TRBV12-3/TRBV12-4	TGTGCCAGCAGTTGGACAGGAAGGAACTATGGCTACACCTTC	CASSWTGRNYGYTF
.	.	TRBJ1-1	14	TRBV7-3	TGTGCCAGCAGCCTACGGGACGGAGACACTGAAGCTTTCTTT	CASSLRDGDTEAFF
many	.	TRBJ1-1	14	TRBV2	TGTGCCAGCAAAGAGACAGGCCTGAACACTGAAGCTTTCTTT	CASKETGLNTEAFF
.	.	TRBJ2-3	14	TRBV12-3/TRBV12-4	TGTGCCAGCAGTGCCTTAGGTCCTACAGATACGCAGTATTTT	CASSALGPTDTQYF
.	.	TRBJ1-6	13	TRBV2	TGTGCCAGCCTCGTCAGGGAGAATTCACCCCTCCACTTT	CASLVRENSPLHF
few	.	TRBJ2-5	15	TRBV12-3/TRBV12-4	TGTGCCAGCAGCCCCCCTACTGATCATAAGGAGACCCAGTACTTC	CASSPPTDHKETQYF
many	TRBD2	TRBJ2-1	15	TRBV2	TGTGCCAGCAGGGTGGGACTAGGAGGGAACAATGAGCAGTTCTTC	CASRVGLGGNNEQFF
many	.	TRBJ2-1	15	TRBV6-1	TGTGCCAGCAATCGGGCGGCCAGCTCCTACAATGAGCAGTTCTTC	CASNRAASSYNEQFF
many	TRBD1	TRBJ2-5	17	TRBV11-2	TGTGCCAGCAGCTTAGTTCCCACAGGGGAATTAGGAGAGACCCAGTACTTC	CASSLVPTGELGETQYF
few	TRBD1	TRBJ2-1	17	TRBV20-1	TGCAGTGCTAGACAGGGGACAGGGACAGGGGTTCTCAATGAGCAGTTCTTC	CSARQGTGTGVLNEQFF
few	TRBD1	TRBJ1-2	15	TRBV30	TGTGCCTGGAGTGCTGGACAGGAATCTACCTATGGCTACACCTTC	CAWSAGQESTYGYTF
.	TRBD1	TRBJ1-2	15	TRBV4-1	TGCGCCAGCAGCCCTCTCCCGGGACAGGGGGATGGCTACACCTTC	CASSPLPGQGDGYTF
.	TRBD1	TRBJ1-1	17	TRBV5-1	TGCGCCAGCAGCGTAGCCCCACAGGGGGCCTACGACGCTGAAGCTTTCTTT	CASSVAPQGAYDAEAFF
.	.	TRBJ2-5	11	TRBV20-1	TGCAGTGCCCAGTCTGGGGAGACCCAGTACTTC	CSAQSGETQYF
.	.	TRBJ1-2	16	TRBV7-9	TGTGCCAGCAGCTTAGGCCGGGAGAGGGCTAACTATGGCTACACCTTC	CASSLGRERANYGYTF
.	.	TRBJ2-7	13	TRBV7-9	TGTGCCAGCAGCTTACCGCAAAGCTACGAGCAGTACTTC	CASSLPQSYEQYF
.	TRBD1	TRBJ1-1	16	TRBV7-8	TGCGCCAGCAGCCCCTTGGGGACAGGGATGAACACTGAAGCTTTCTTT	CASSPLGTGMNTEAFF
.	TRBD1	TRBJ2-3	14	TRBV30	TGTGCCTGGAGAGCGACAGGGACCTTCGAGACGCAGTATTTT	CAWRATGTFETQYF
.	.	TRBJ2-7	11	TRBV30	TGTGCCTGCGACAGGACCTACGAGCAGTACTTC	CACDRTYEQYF
many	.	TRBJ1-2	12	TRBV3-1	TGTGCCAGCAGCCAAGGGGAGAGTGGCTACACCTTC	CASSQGESGYTF
few	.	TRBJ1-1	15	TRBV28	TGTGCCAGCAGTCGGGGGGGGGGGTTCGGCCCTGAAGCTTTCTTT	CASSRGGGFGPEAFF
.	.	TRBJ2-6	16	TRBV5-8	TGTGCCAGCAGCCGGTGGGGAGCCTCTGGGGCCAACGTCCTGACTTTC	CASSRWGASGANVLTF
.	TRBD2	TRBJ2-7	17	TRBV9	TGTGCCAGCAGCGGGGGACTAGCGGGTCCGTTGTGGGGCGAGCAGTACTTC	CASSGGLAGPLWGEQYF
many	TRBD1	TRBJ1-1	15	TRBV5-1	TGCGCCAGCAGCTTGGGACAGGGTTTTCGGACTGAAGCTTTCTTT	CASSLGQGFRTEAFF
.	TRBD2	TRBJ2-1	15	TRBV12-3/TRBV12-4	TGTGCCAGCAGACCTAGCGGGAGGGCCTTGAATGAGCAGTTCTTC	CASRPSGRALNEQFF